This T cell receptor beta chain is drawn from a study of cytomegalovirus exposure and HLA in healthy donors (TCRdb year 2017). For the wider study: A later analysis indicated that the roughly 130 validation repertoires were generated on the platform also employed for the 666 repertoires of the first cohort. To predict cytomegalovirus infection status, the study brought together high-throughput TCR immunosequencing, statistical association of individual TCRs with disease status, and machine learning. A separate validation cohort of about 110 different subjects was used in addition to the roughly 670-subject first cohort. The study aimed to test whether signatures of past pathogen exposure could be identified by cataloging public T cell receptors. Broad study findings and their caveats: In both the original and validation cohorts, the classifier was reported to diagnose cytomegalovirus status with high specificity and sensitivity. A few of the identified cytomegalovirus-associated TCR beta chains were confirmed in vitro to be specific for cytomegalovirus antigens. While some public TCRs were present in many individuals, most TCR sequences turned up only very rarely across donors. According to the authors, the approach could potentially be generalized to other disease states and immunological phenotypes. Subsequent analysis determined that TCRs grouped into clusters in the first cohort also showed a tendency toward co-occurrence across the 120 or so validation repertoires, and about 93% of cluster scores exceeded 0. A total of some 180 TCR beta chains were listed by the study as associated with cytomegalovirus. A later analysis lacked HLA typing for the validation cohort, so it scored co-occurrence in that cohort across all 110 or so repertoires.

About this clone: It lacks a known antigen. No quality values exist for individual bases; no much larger clone is one base distant.

From its cysteine to its phenylalanine, the CDR3 spans 18 amino acids. Only the CDR3 part of the read is kept: 54 bases, read in frame from the first base. The germline V gene specifies SGHVS as CDR1 and FQNEAQ as CDR2. Trimming removed 5 bases from V and 2 bases from J; the gene matches leave 12 bases unexplained. Library preparation employed the immunoSEQ multiplex PCR assay. Per the authors' processing: To diagnose cytomegalovirus status from the catalog of TCR beta chain sequences, a statistical classification framework was built. As stored in TCRdb, this immuneACCESS dataset retains in-frame rearrangements with V and J assigned. A fraction of the clones does not appear; measured against another copy, unresolved V genes explain less than half of the discrepancy, and the remainder lacks a known reason. The V and J calls and clone size were taken over from that table, and D and trimming were inferred from the DNA. Present in this sample are over 80,000 clones, about 85% of which were seen just once. 20% to 25% of the sample rests with the top ten.

The donors belonged to the validation cohort of approximately 130 subjects, which was separate from the roughly 670-subject first cohort. The receptor was isolated from a young man in good health and CMV-seropositive. Sample: PBMCs. The chain links TRBV7-8 with TRBJ2-1, with 10 central nucleotides matching TRBD2. At the DNA level, the sequence is TGTGCCAGCAGCCCGGGGACTAGCGCCCCGTCTACCTACAATGAGCAGTTCTTC. Translation gives CASSPGTSAPSTYNEQFF.